These 9 T cell receptor beta chains were all obtained from the same sample, sequenced in a study of CXCR3-negative and CXCR3-positive naive CD8 T cells. The study made its TRB cDNA libraries by 5' RACE, adding UMI labels. TCRdb processed the 5' RACE reads again and assigns one entry to each CDR3 protein, with no DNA. In total, the table holds approximately 88,000 distinct CDR3 sequences. Sequenced sample: naive CXCR3- CD8+ T cells from blood. Subset given: CD45RO-CCR7+CD27+CD95- naive CD8+ T cells lacking CXCR3 (TNR3-). All receptors derive from a human donor in good health. Some clones in this sample may be carry-over from other donors' samples.

The chain joins TRBV28 to TRBJ2-3. CDR3 length: 13 residues. Germline V CDR1 and CDR2: MDHEN, SYDVKM. The CDR3 here is CASRLTGTDTQYF. The variable domain in full, with the rest retrieved from reference TRBV28 and TRBJ2-3, is DVKVTQSSRYLVKRTGEKVFLECVQDMDHENMFWYRQDPGLGLRLIYFSYDVKMKEKGDIPEGYSVSREKKERFSLILESASTNQTSMYLCASRLTGTDTQYFGPGTRLTVL.

J is TRBJ2-2 and V is TRBV11-2. This CDR3 comprises 11 residues. Germline V lookup: CDR1 SGHAT, CDR2 FQNNGV. Here the CDR3 reads CASSLPGELFF.

The rearrangement joins TRBV7-9 to TRBJ2-2; with no DNA, the TCRdb D assignment of TRBD1 cannot be verified. CDR3 length: 16 amino acids. Germline-derived CDR1 and CDR2 are SEHNR and FQNEAQ (reference sequence). CDR3 residues: CASSLREGGDPGELFF.

The rearrangement uses TRBV29-1 and TRBJ2-7; TCRdb names TRBD2, which stays unverified in the absence of DNA. The CDR3 extends over 11 amino acids. In germline, CDR1 is SQVTM, CDR2 ANQGSEA. The chain's CDR3 is CSVEAGHEQYF.

The chain carries TRBV20-1 and TRBJ2-7; the TCRdb D gene call, TRBD2, has no DNA to confirm it. CDR1 and CDR2 from the germline V gene are DFQATT and SNEGSKA (reference sequence). The CDR3 is made up of 13 amino acids. The CDR3 protein is CSARDAGNYEQYF.

The rearrangement joins TRBV28 to TRBJ2-7; as DNA is missing, the TRBD1 call by TCRdb cannot be tested. There are 14 residues in the CDR3. Germline CDR1 MDHEN, CDR2 SYDVKM. The CDR3 here is CARKSQGTSYEQYF.

Here the CDR3 reads CSAGGQGATGELFF. The J gene is TRBJ2-2, the V gene TRBV29-1; the D gene TCRdb calls, TRBD1, cannot be checked with no DNA. Germline V gene data show CDR1 as SQVTM and CDR2 as ANQGSEA. The CDR3 sequence is 14 residues long.

The chain joins TRBV13 to TRBJ1-1. CDR3 length: 14 residues. Looked up from germline, CDR1 is PRHDT and CDR2 is FYEKMQ (reference sequence). The chain's CDR3 is CASSSGRFGTEAFF.

The chain joins TRBV29-1 to TRBJ1-2; the D gene TCRdb calls, TRBD1, cannot be checked with no DNA. Germline V gene sequence: CDR1 SQVTM, CDR2 ANQGSEA. CDR3 length equals 12 residues. The chain's CDR3 is CSVPYRVGGYTF. Filled out from reference TRBV29-1 and TRBJ1-2, the complete variable domain reads SAVISQKPSRDICQRGTSLTIQCQVDSQVTMMFWYRQQPGQSLTLIATANQGSEATYESGFVIDKFPISRPNLTFSTLTVSNMSPEDSSIYLCSVPYRVGGYTFGSGTRLTVV.